This T cell receptor beta chain was sequenced during a study of T cells in Graves' hyperthyroidism and ophthalmopathy. Study-level points and caveats: Blood samples included most of the expanded thyroid clonotypes exceeding 0.001.

Per germline, CDR1 SGHVS and CDR2 FNYEAQ. The CDR3 totals 15 residues. With 1 base removed from V and 2 bases from J, the gap between germline ends came to 11 bases. This clonotype was seen many times. The target antigen is unknown. What was amplified from RNA transcripts were TCR beta CDR3 regions. During a first-round RT-PCR of the TCR CDR3, the HTBI primer set was used. Via MiXCR, TCRdb re-called the multiplex PCR reads, giving one row per CDR3 protein. Of about 300,000 distinct CDR3 sequences listed, 13% are singletons. Any symptoms of ophthalmopathy came after the first hyperthyroidism diagnosis, from which the blood sample dates.

This chain uses TRBV7-6 with TRBJ2-5, with D perhaps TRBD1 or TRBD2 (5 bases each). Input material: blood. The clonotype comes from a woman in her twenties or thirties with Graves' hyperthyroidism that later progressed to Graves' ophthalmopathy. CDR3 bases: TGTGCCAGCAGCTTAGTGGGAGACAGTCAAGAGACCCAGTACTTC. Its protein product is CASSLVGDSQETQYF.